This entry lists 25 T cell receptor beta chains sequenced from one sample in a study of OX40 agonist ivuxolimab in advanced cancers. Repertoires were generated with immunoSEQ multiplex PCR, while TCRdb's copy carries only in-frame clones and drops some. The table shows approximately 38,000 clones, with roughly 85% occurring only once. The starting material was CD4+ or CD8+ T cells sorted from blood, obtained in a trial of the OX40 agonist ivuxolimab. These TCRs come from an adult with an advanced solid tumor such as melanoma, head and neck, liver or kidney cancer.

The chain is built from TRBV18 and TRBJ2-6; 8 positions match TRBD1. Germline V gene data show CDR1 as KGHSH and CDR2 as LQKENI. The CDR3 runs to 18 residues. V lost 3 bases to trimming and J lost 4 bases; unmatched junction nucleotides: 11. The CDR3 protein is CASSPLRDRHAGANVLTF. In DNA form, the CDR3 reads TGTGCCAGCTCACCGTTAAGGGACAGGCACGCCGGGGCCAACGTCCTGACTTTC.

This clone occurred once. This rearrangement joins TRBV6-6 to TRBJ2-1, with TRBD2 matching 9 bases. J lost 6 bases, V lost 7 bases, and 4 bases had no gene match. Germline loops: CDR1 MNHNY, CDR2 SVGAGI (reference sequence). CDR3 length: 13 residues. The CDR3 nucleotides read TGTGCCAGCACGCCTAGCGGGGCCAATGAGCAGTTCTTC. This gives the protein CASTPSGANEQFF.

CDR3 DNA sequence: TGTGCCAGCAGCACACTCCCCCCCGGGACAGGGGCTGGCTACACCTTC. Protein sequence: CASSTLPPGTGAGYTF. The chain has TRBV7-3 and TRBJ1-2, with TRBD1 matching 10 bases. Germline V gene lookup returns CDR1 SGHTA and CDR2 FQGTGA. The CDR3 is 16 residues long. Trimming removed 5 bases from V and 7 bases from J; junction bases left unmatched: 13.

This clone occurred a few times. This chain connects TRBV7-9 to TRBJ2-7; D not resolved. V lost 2 bases and J 5 bases, leaving 7 bases between the germline ends. The CDR3 sequence is 12 residues long. The germline gives CDR1 SEHNR, CDR2 FQNEAQ (reference sequence). The CDR3 bases are TGTGCCAGCAGCTTAATCGGACACGAGCAGTACTTC. Amino acids: CASSLIGHEQYF.

Written as DNA, the CDR3 is TGTGCCAGCAGCTCGACAGGGGGCCATATCCCCACCGTGTTTTTT. Translation gives CASSSTGGHIPTVFF. The chain uses TRBV5-6 and TRBJ1-4; TRBD1 matches at 10 bases. Germline V CDR1 and CDR2: SGHDT, YYEEEE. The CDR3 has 15 amino acids. The V and J ends lost 3 bases and 15 bases, in that order; junction bases with no gene match: 14.

The CDR3: CASINTGANYGYTF. The DNA for the CDR3 is TGTGCCAGTATTAATACGGGGGCGAACTATGGCTACACCTTC. This sequence joins TRBV19 and TRBJ1-2, with a tentative D call TRBD1 (6 bases). Germline V lookup: CDR1 LNHDA, CDR2 SQIVND (reference sequence). V lost 7 bases to trimming and J lost 2 bases, with 14 bases between them. This CDR3 region has 14 residues.

The chain employs TRBV7-2 and TRBJ1-5; possibly TRBD1 for D (5 bases). V was shortened by 5 bases and J by 6 bases, with 17 bases between the two germline ends. CDR3 length equals 15 residues. Germline lookup yields CDR1 SGHTA and CDR2 FQGNSA. CDR3 amino acids: CASSGNGGGSQPQHF. The DNA for the CDR3 is TGTGCCAGCAGCGGAAACGGCGGGGGTAGTCAGCCCCAGCATTTT.

The V and J genes are TRBV5-1 and TRBJ1-5; tentatively, D is TRBD1 (5 bases). Germline CDR1 is SGHRS and CDR2 is YFSETQ. This CDR3 has 14 residues. Trimming removed 4 bases at V and 1 base at J, with 9 bases between. The chain's CDR3 is CASSRGESNQPQHF. In DNA, the CDR3 is TGCGCCAGCAGCCGGGGGGAGAGCAATCAGCCCCAGCATTTT.

V and J are TRBV7-2 and TRBJ2-5; TRBD1 matches at 7 bases. The CDR3 runs 14 residues. Germline-derived CDR1 and CDR2 are SGHTA and FQGNSA. Trimming at V came to 3 bases and at J to 11 bases, leaving 12 bases not matched to a gene. This chain's CDR3 is CASSFPGRGREQYF. In nucleotides, the CDR3 is TGTGCCAGCAGCTTTCCCGGAAGGGGGCGTGAGCAGTACTTC.

As to this clone: The DNA is omitted, as the CDR3 cannot be located on it reliably, and the CDR3 follows TCRdb's listing. The gene calls are TRBV28 and TRBJ2-7; no check of the table's D call, TRBD2, against the DNA was made. In germline, CDR1 is MDHEN, CDR2 SYDVKM. Counting both end residues, the CDR3 totals 12 amino acids. The CDR3: CASSTSGYEQYF.

This chain links TRBV19 with TRBJ1-5; 8 bases are a match to TRBD1. From germline, CDR1 is LNHDA and CDR2 SQIVND (reference sequence). The CDR3 is 15 residues long. V gave up 5 bases and J gave up 2 bases; unmatched junction bases: 5. CDR3: CASSRDRGGNQPQHF. CDR3 bases: TGTGCCAGTAGTCGCGACAGGGGTGGCAATCAGCCCCAGCATTTT.

The chain carries TRBV28 and TRBJ1-5, with TRBD1 matching 7 bases. V lost 5 bases and J lost 5; bases outside the gene matches: 6. The CDR3 spans 14 residues. The germline CDR1 and CDR2 sequences are MDHEN and SYDVKM. The DNA of the CDR3 is TGTGCCAGCAGTCGACAGGGTGCGGATCAGCCCCAGCATTTT. Its translation: CASSRQGADQPQHF.

The gene calls are TRBV6-4 and TRBJ1-1, with D possibly matching TRBD1 (6 bases). V lost 7 bases, J lost 4 bases, and 16 bases lay in between. Germline loops: CDR1 MRHNA, CDR2 SNTAGT. The CDR3 spans 14 residues. CDR3: CASNRTAPGTEAFF. As DNA, the CDR3 is TGTGCCAGCAACCGGACAGCGCCGGGCACTGAAGCTTTCTTT.

This chain uses TRBV28 with TRBJ1-5; D unclear. The V end lost 8 bases, the J end lost 5 bases, and 16 bases lay between the germline ends. The length of the CDR3 is 14 residues. CDR1 MDHEN and CDR2 SYDVKM come from the germline V gene. The CDR3: CASLTPGAHQPQHF. As DNA, the CDR3 is TGTGCCAGCCTCACCCCCGGCGCTCATCAGCCCCAGCATTTT.

The chain is built from TRBV6-5 and TRBJ1-5, with D unclear. The germline V gene encodes CDR1 MNHEY and CDR2 SVGAGI. The CDR3 spans 12 residues. The V gene lost 8 bases and the J gene lost 0 bases, with 5 bases spanning the gap. The CDR3 spells CASGNSNQPQHF. DNA for the CDR3: TGTGCCAGCGGTAATAGCAATCAGCCCCAGCATTTT.

The V and J genes are TRBV15 and TRBJ1-1; TRBD1 aligns across 9 bases. The ends lost 6 bases at V and 0 bases at J; junction bases unmatched: 14. This CDR3 spans 18 amino acids. Per germline, CDR1 LNHNV and CDR2 YYDKDF (reference sequence). CDR3 protein: CATRQGAGLRVLNTEAFF. The CDR3 nucleotides are TGTGCCACCAGACAGGGGGCAGGGCTAAGGGTATTGAACACTGAAGCTTTCTTT. The variable domain in full, with the rest retrieved from reference TRBV15 and TRBJ1-1, is DAMVIQNPRYQVTQFGKPVTLSCSQTLNHNVMYWYQQKSSQAPKLLFHYYDKDFNNEADTPDNFQSRRPNTSFCFLDIRSPGLGDTAMYLCATRQGAGLRVLNTEAFFGQGTRLTVV.

This clone came up a few times. The CDR3 protein is CASSQLGQGNEKLFF. DNA of the CDR3: TGTGCCAGCAGCCAGCTGGGACAGGGTAATGAAAAACTGTTTTTT. This chain links TRBV9 with TRBJ1-4; TRBD1 matches 9 bases. Unmatched junction bases numbered 5, after V lost 4 bases and J lost 4 bases. The CDR3 length is 15 residues. Germline V lookup: CDR1 SGDLS, CDR2 YYNGEE.

V gene TRBV18 combines with J gene TRBJ2-7; 7 nucleotides match TRBD1. Trimming took 5 bases from V and 0 from J; bases not matched to a gene: 4. This CDR3 has 14 amino acids. Germline V lookup: CDR1 KGHSH, CDR2 LQKENI. CDR3 bases: TGTGCCAGCTCAACCGACAGGGTCTCCTACGAGCAGTACTTC. This translates into CASSTDRVSYEQYF.

This chain uses TRBV27 with TRBJ2-1, with 7 bases identical to TRBD2. The V segment lost 5 bases and the J segment 10 bases; nucleotides outside the gene matches: 2. Germline assignment: CDR1 MNHEY and CDR2 SMNVEV (reference sequence). The CDR3 is 11 residues long. DNA of the CDR3: TGTGCCAGCAGTACGGGACTAGAGCAGTTCTTC. Residues: CASSTGLEQFF.

This clone was seen a single time. The CDR3 DNA reads TGCAGCGTCGGGTTAGGGGATAAAGCTTTCTTT. The encoded protein is CSVGLGDKAFF. The genes are TRBV29-1 and TRBJ1-1; D may be TRBD1 (5 bases). Trimming removed 6 bases from V and 9 bases from J, with 14 bases in between. This CDR3 has 11 residues. Germline CDR1 SQVTM, CDR2 ANQGSEA.

This chain links TRBV28 with TRBJ1-4; 8 nucleotides match TRBD1. This CDR3 is 16 amino acids long. V shed 5 bases, J shed 7 bases, and the junction held 12 bases outside the gene matches. Germline values: CDR1 MDHEN, CDR2 SYDVKM. This CDR3 reads CASSPGQGQWGEKLFF. The DNA of the CDR3 is TGTGCCAGCAGTCCCGGACAGGGACAGTGGGGTGAAAAACTGTTTTTT.

The rearrangement joins TRBV30 to TRBJ2-5, with D perhaps matching TRBD2 (6 bases). CDR3 length equals 16 residues. V lost 0 bases and J lost 1, with 15 bases in between. Per the germline V gene, CDR1 is GTSNPN and CDR2 is SVGIG (reference sequence). This chain's CDR3 is CAWSVWGDPTQETQYF. CDR3 bases: TGTGCCTGGAGTGTATGGGGGGATCCCACCCAAGAGACCCAGTACTTC.

This chain uses TRBV7-8 with TRBJ2-7, with 7 bases identical to TRBD2. This CDR3 spans 13 amino acids. Germline CDR1 and CDR2: SGHVS and FQNEAQ. The V and J ends lost 5 bases and 4 bases, in that order; junction bases with no gene match: 5. This chain's CDR3 is CASSPRTSYEQYF. The CDR3 coding sequence is TGTGCCAGCAGCCCCCGGACTAGTTACGAGCAGTACTTC.

The J gene is TRBJ2-5, the V gene TRBV10-3; 8 nucleotides match TRBD1. V shed 3 bases, J shed 2 bases, and the junction held 11 bases outside the gene matches. This CDR3 region has 17 residues. CDR1 and CDR2 (germline): ENHRY, SYGVKD. CDR3 sequence reads: CAISESRGGTGQETQYF. The CDR3 DNA is TGTGCCATCAGTGAATCCCGAGGGGGGACAGGACAAGAGACCCAGTACTTC.

The rearrangement uses TRBV5-4 and TRBJ2-2; 7 bases fit TRBD2. The germline V gene has CDR1 SGHNT and CDR2 YYREEE (reference sequence). V dropped 1 base and J dropped 5; count of bases not matched to a gene: 8. CDR3 length: 16 residues. In DNA, the CDR3 is TGTGCCAGCAGCTTGCAGCGGGGAGCTTCGACCGGGGAGCTGTTTTTT. Translation: CASSLQRGASTGELFF.